Listed here are 8 T cell receptor beta chains from one sample, sequenced in a study of OX40 agonist ivuxolimab in advanced cancers. Sequencing was performed with immunoSEQ multiplex PCR; in TCRdb, only in-frame clones are kept and a portion is missing. Found here are 85,000 to 130,000 clones, 75% to 95% of them singletons; the top ten hold about 0.29%. Here the sequenced sample was CD4+ or CD8+ T cells sorted from blood, taken in a trial of the OX40 agonist ivuxolimab. The receptor set was obtained from an adult with an advanced solid tumor such as melanoma, head and neck, liver or kidney cancer.

The chain's CDR3 is CASSQTGNTEAFF. CDR3 DNA sequence: TGTGCCAGCAGCCAAACGGGGAACACTGAAGCTTTCTTT. The chain employs TRBV4-2 and TRBJ1-1; D is ambiguous. V shed 2 bases and J shed 1 base, with 5 bases lying between them. Per germline, CDR1 LGHNA and CDR2 YNFKEQ. CDR3 size: 13 residues.

The chain couples TRBV7-9 to TRBJ1-3; tentatively, D is TRBD1 (5 bases). CDR1 SEHNR and CDR2 FQNEAQ come from the germline V gene (reference sequence). The CDR3 has 15 residues. Between the trimmed V and J ends, which lost 4 bases and 2 bases, there was a span of 12 bases. The CDR3 loop reads CASSYTGTAGNTIYF. The CDR3 DNA reads as TGTGCCAGCAGCTACACCGGGACCGCTGGAAACACCATATATTTT.

This chain links TRBV28 with TRBJ2-1; D ambiguous. V lost 8 bases and J lost 3, with 14 bases in between. Germline values: CDR1 MDHEN, CDR2 SYDVKM. The CDR3 is 14 amino acids. DNA for the CDR3: TGTGCCAGCTTCGATGGCCTCTACTACAATGAGCAGTTCTTC. Residues: CASFDGLYYNEQFF.

The genes are TRBV7-3 and TRBJ2-1; D uncertain. Germline V gives CDR1 SGHTA, CDR2 FQGTGA. This CDR3 is built from 14 residues. Trimming removed 0 bases from V and 7 bases from J, with 10 bases in between. The CDR3 nucleotides read TGTGCCAGCAGCTTAACTCCCGAAGGGAATGAGCAGTTCTTC. This sequence encodes CASSLTPEGNEQFF.

The rearrangement joins TRBV27 to TRBJ2-7; D remains ambiguous. The V gene's germline CDR1 is MNHEY and CDR2 SMNVEV (reference sequence). Trimming stripped 2 bases from V and 2 bases from J, with 10 bases between. CDR3 length equals 14 residues. CDR3 sequence: CASSLKFGTYEQYF. The DNA of the CDR3 is TGTGCCAGCAGTTTAAAGTTTGGAACCTACGAGCAGTACTTC.

The chain's CDR3 is CASSQEAAGDEQFF. The CDR3 nucleotides are TGTGCCAGCAGCCAAGAGGCCGCGGGGGATGAGCAGTTCTTC. The J gene is TRBJ2-1, the V gene TRBV4-2; 7 nucleotides match TRBD2. The V segment lost 0 bases and the J segment 8 bases; nucleotides outside the gene matches: 4. CDR1 LGHNA and CDR2 YNFKEQ come from the germline V gene. The CDR3 extends over 14 amino acids.

The rearrangement joins TRBV4-3 to TRBJ1-1; tentative D call: TRBD1 (6 bases). The CDR3 length is 16 residues. V dropped 0 bases and J dropped 4 bases, with 15 bases sitting between them. Looked up from germline, CDR1 is LGHNA and CDR2 is YSLEER. The CDR3 sequence: CASSQEGGGYATEAFF. The CDR3 nucleotides are TGCGCCAGCAGCCAAGAAGGGGGGGGATACGCCACTGAAGCTTTCTTT.

This chain uses TRBV5-6 with TRBJ2-3, with D perhaps matching TRBD2 (5 bases). The CDR3 is 12 residues long. In germline, CDR1 is SGHDT, CDR2 YYEEEE. Trimming stripped 4 bases from V and 7 bases from J, with 10 bases between. The CDR3 DNA reads TGTGCCAGCAGCCTCTCCGGGAATACGCAGTATTTT. This translates into CASSLSGNTQYF.